The source of this TCR beta chain is a study of blood T cells in healthy people across ages. The CDR3 runs to 14 residues. Trimming cost V 5 bases and J 6 bases, with 15 bases left between them. Germline CDR1 SGHVS, CDR2 FQNEAQ. This clonotype was picked up a small number of times. Combining a sample-barcoded 5' primer with a J-beta primer mix, a second PCR ran for roughly 6 to 12 cycles. Each CDR3 protein gets one entry after TCRdb re-called the 5' RACE reads with MiXCR. Among 1.5 million to 2 million distinct CDR3 sequences listed, roughly two fifths were seen once. This receptor was obtained from a human donor in good health. This chain joins TRBV7-8 and TRBJ2-3, with D perhaps matching TRBD1 (6 bases). Sequenced input: blood. The CDR3 protein is CASSTHRAGDTQYF. CDR3 nucleotides: TGTGCCAGCAGCACACACAGGGCAGGGGATACGCAGTATTTT.